The entry below gives a single TCR beta chain sequence along with its context. Antigen: not known. CDR1 and CDR2 from the germline V gene are KGHSH and LQKENI. The length of the CDR3 is 14 residues. J was trimmed by 2 bases and V by 3 bases; bases with no gene match: 2. As for treatment: approximately 18 received Ad26.COV2.S at low or high dose, single or two shots; 5 received placebo; per-sample allocation not given. All samples were drawn on day 63, counting from the first vaccine or placebo injection. Libraries were prepared by immunoSEQ multiplex PCR; TCRdb keeps only in-frame clonotypes and omits some of them. The profile shows fewer than 500,000 clones, 90% of them singletons. The entry originates in a study of Ad26.COV2.S vaccination and SARS-CoV-2 variants. Study-level background: The donor participated in the COV1001 trial, in its Ad26.COV2.S arm.

The study, taken as a whole, reports: Responses of T cells in total may have been underestimated by the TCR breadth and depth analyses. It was found that vaccine and placebo recipients had similar non-spike TCR breadth.

This sample comprised peripheral blood, obtained in a trial of Ad26.COV2.S vaccine versus placebo. The V call is TRBV18, the J call TRBJ2-3; 7 nucleotides line up with TRBD1. The TCR sequence derives from a person between 18 and 65 years old who received the Ad26.COV2.S COVID-19 vaccine or a placebo. CDR3 nucleotide sequence: TGTGCCAGCTCACCCGGGACAGCCACAGATACGCAGTATTTT. Translation: CASSPGTATDTQYF.